The subject of this entry is one T cell receptor beta chain. Antigen specificity is unknown. V lost 1 base and J lost 7; bases outside the gene matches: 5. There are 14 residues in the CDR3. Germline V gives CDR1 LGHNA, CDR2 YSLEER. The record originates from a study of neoadjuvant nivolumab and ipilimumab in lung cancer. Whole-study findings and limits: Only two of four nivolumab-treated tumors gained richness and clonality by surgery. TCR clonality did not significantly correlate with pathologic tumor regression. TCR receptors were sequenced in few samples.

Data came from immunoSEQ multiplex PCR; TCRdb stores just in-frame clones and leaves some out. The data contain about 30,000 clones, about 78% of them singletons. The rearrangement uses TRBV4-3 and TRBJ1-2, with 8 bases that match TRBD1. The TCR was taken from an adult with non-small cell lung cancer. This sample comprised tumor tissue, obtained after neoadjuvant nivolumab, alone or with ipilimumab, at or shortly before surgery. Here the CDR3 DNA reads TGCGCCAGCAGCCAAGGGACAGGGTTCGCTGGCTACACCTTC. Translation gives CASSQGTGFAGYTF.